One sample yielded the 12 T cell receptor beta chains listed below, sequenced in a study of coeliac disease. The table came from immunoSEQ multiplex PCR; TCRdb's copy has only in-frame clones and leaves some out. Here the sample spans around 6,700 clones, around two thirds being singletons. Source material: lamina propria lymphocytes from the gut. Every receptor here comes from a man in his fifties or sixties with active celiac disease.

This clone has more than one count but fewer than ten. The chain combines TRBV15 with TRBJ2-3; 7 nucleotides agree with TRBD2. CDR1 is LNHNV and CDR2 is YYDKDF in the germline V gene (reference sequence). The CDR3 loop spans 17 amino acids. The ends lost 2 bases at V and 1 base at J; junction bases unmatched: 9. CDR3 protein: CATSRRRGGRGTDTQYF. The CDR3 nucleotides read TGTGCCACCAGCAGAAGGCGCGGGGGAAGGGGCACAGATACGCAGTATTTT.

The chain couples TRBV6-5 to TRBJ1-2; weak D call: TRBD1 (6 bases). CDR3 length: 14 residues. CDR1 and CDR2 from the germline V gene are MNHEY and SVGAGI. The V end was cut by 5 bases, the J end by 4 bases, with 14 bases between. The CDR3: CASSTTDRVYGYTF. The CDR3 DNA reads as TGTGCCAGCAGTACAACGGACAGAGTCTATGGCTACACCTTC.

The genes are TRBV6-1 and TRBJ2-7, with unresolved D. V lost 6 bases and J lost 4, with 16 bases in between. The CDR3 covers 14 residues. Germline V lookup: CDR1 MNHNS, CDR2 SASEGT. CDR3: CASRPDKHPYEQYF. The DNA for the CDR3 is TGTGCCAGCAGACCCGACAAGCACCCTTACGAGCAGTACTTC.

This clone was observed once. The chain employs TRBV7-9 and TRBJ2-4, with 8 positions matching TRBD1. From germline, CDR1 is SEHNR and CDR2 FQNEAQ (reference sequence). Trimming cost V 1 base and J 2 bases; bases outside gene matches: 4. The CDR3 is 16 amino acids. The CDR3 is CASSLGQGHTKNIQYF. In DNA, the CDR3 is TGTGCCAGCAGCTTAGGACAGGGGCACACCAAAAACATTCAGTACTTC.

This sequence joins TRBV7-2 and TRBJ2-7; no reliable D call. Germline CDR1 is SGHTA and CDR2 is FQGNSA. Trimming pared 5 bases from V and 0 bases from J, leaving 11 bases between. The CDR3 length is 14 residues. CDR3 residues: CASSLSHSSYEQYV. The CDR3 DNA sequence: TGTGCCAGCAGCCTATCTCACAGCTCCTACGAGCAGTACGTC.

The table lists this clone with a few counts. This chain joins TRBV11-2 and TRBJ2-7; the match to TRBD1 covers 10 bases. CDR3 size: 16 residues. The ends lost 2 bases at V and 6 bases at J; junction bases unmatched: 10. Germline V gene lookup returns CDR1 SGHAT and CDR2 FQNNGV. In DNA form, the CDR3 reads TGTGCCAGCAGCTTATGGACCGGGACAGGGGTCTCCGAGCAGTACTTC. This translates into CASSLWTGTGVSEQYF.

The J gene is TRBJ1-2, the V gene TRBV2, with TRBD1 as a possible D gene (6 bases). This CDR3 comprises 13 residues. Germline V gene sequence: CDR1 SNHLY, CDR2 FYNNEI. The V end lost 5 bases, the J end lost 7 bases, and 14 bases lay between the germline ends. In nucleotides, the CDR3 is TGTGCCAGCAGTCAAGGACAGATGAGTGGCTACACCTTC. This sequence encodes CASSQGQMSGYTF.

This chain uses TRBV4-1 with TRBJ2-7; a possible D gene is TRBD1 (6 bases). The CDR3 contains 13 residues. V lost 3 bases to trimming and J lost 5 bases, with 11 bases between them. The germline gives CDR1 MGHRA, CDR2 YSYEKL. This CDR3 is CASSHIHRDEQYF. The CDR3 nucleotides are TGCGCCAGCAGCCACATCCACAGGGACGAGCAGTACTTC.

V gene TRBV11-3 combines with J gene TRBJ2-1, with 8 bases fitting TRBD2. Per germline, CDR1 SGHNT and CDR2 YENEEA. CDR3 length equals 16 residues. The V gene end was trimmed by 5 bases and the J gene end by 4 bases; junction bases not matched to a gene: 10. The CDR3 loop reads CASSPGGASGYNEQFF. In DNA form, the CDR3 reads TGTGCCAGCAGCCCCGGCGGGGCTAGCGGGTACAATGAGCAGTTCTTC.

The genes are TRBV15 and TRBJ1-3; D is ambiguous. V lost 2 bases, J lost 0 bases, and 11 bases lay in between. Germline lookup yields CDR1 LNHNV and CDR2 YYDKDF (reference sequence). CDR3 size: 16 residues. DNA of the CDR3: TGTGCCACCAGCAGATCGTCGGCTAGCTCTGGAAACACCATATATTTT. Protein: CATSRSSASSGNTIYF.

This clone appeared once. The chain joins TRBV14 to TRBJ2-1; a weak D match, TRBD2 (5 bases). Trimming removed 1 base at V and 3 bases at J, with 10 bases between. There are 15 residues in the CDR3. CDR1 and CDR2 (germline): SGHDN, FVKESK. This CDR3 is CASSQVTDYYNEQFF. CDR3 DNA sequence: TGTGCCAGCAGCCAAGTCACAGACTACTACAATGAGCAGTTCTTC.

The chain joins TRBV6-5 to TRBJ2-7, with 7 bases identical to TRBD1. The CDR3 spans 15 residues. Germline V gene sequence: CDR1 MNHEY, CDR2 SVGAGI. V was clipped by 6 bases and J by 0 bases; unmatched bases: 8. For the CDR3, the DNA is TGTGCCAGCAGACCCGACAGGGATCACTCCTACGAGCAGTACTTC. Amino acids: CASRPDRDHSYEQYF.